This T cell receptor beta chain was documented in a study of blood T cell repertoires in COVID-19 (dated by TCRdb to about 2020). Regarding the complete study: The collaborator samples originated in the United States, Italy and Spain and spanned the acute and convalescent phases of COVID-19. The prospective study material was composed of cDNA or gDNA derived from T cells, B-cell-depleted T cells, or PBMCs. Sample metadata almost always included a de-identified subject ID, COVID-19 status, age in years and sex. The samples were drawn from two sources: the first 160 participants of the ongoing ImmuneRACE study, and 1,000 to 1,500 subjects contributed by 6 global collaborators. A freely available public database, intended as a resource for researchers studying the immune response to SARS-CoV-2, is where the repertoires were released. Where HLA class I and class II types were available, the types were taken from metadata supplied by the sample provider, not from assay-based typing. Deeply sampled blood TCRbeta repertoires from subjects exposed to, actively infected with, or recovered from COVID-19 were included in the dataset.

TCRbeta CDR3 regions were amplified from genomic DNA by means of the immunoSEQ Assay, a bias-controlled multiplex PCR. As for the authors' bioinformatics: The number of nucleated cells in each sample was estimated by amplification of reference gene primers within the assay. To quantify the absolute abundance of each unique TCRbeta CDR3 rearrangement, sequence reads were collapsed and filtered. For each sample, productive Simpson clonality was calculated as the square root of Simpson's diversity index across productive rearrangements. What TCRdb holds here is the immuneACCESS table cut down to in-frame rearrangements. Part of the clones is not present; checked against another copy, under half of the missing clones reflect an unresolved V gene, and the others are unexplained. That table supplies the V and J calls and clone size; D and trimming were determined from the DNA. Recorded for this sample are a few hundred thousand clones; 84% of them occurred a single time. 5.5% to 7.5% of the sample comes from the top ten.

A word on this clone: This receptor's antigen is unknown. Base quality data are lacking; no much larger clone is found one base away.

In the prospective study, participants were roughly 18 to 100 years old, resided in about 25 geographic areas of the United States, and were enrolled through a virtual design. In the prospective study, participants were assigned to cohorts based on the clinical history participants reported in a screening survey and a study questionnaire. Recovered participants in ImmuneRACE Cohort 3 were defined by two consecutive negative NP/OP PCR tests, clearance by a healthcare professional, or resolution of symptoms. In the prospective study, mobile phlebotomists collected whole blood, serum and a nasopharyngeal or oropharyngeal swab from each participant. Over a roughly 2-month period, participants in the prospective study had the option of providing additional blood draws and questionnaires. Blood samples from the prospective study were shipped frozen or at room temperature prior to DNA extraction. Trimming removed 5 bases from V and 2 bases from J; the gene matches leave 10 bases unexplained. The CDR3 has 18 amino acids, counting the end cysteine and phenylalanine. The entry retains the CDR3 DNA only, 54 bases that are in frame from base 1. From the germline V gene, CDR1 is SGHVS and CDR2 is FQNEAQ.

Overall study outcomes, separate from this receptor: The quantity of clinical and demographic metadata differed by source and by participant and was supplied without curation.

The chain uses TRBV7-8 and TRBJ2-3; TRBD2 fits 13 bases in the junction. This TCR was recovered from a woman in her thirties or forties who had recovered from COVID-19. Input material: PBMCs or T cells enriched from blood (not recorded which). The DNA sequence is given as TGTGCCAGCAGCCGAACTCGACTAGCGGGAGGTACCACAGATACGCAGTATTTT. Protein translation: CASSRTRLAGGTTDTQYF.